This entry is about one T cell receptor beta chain. CDR3 size: 11 residues. From germline, CDR1 is ENHRY and CDR2 SYGVKD. Sequenced by immunoSEQ multiplex PCR; TCRdb stores in-frame clones only, minus some. The table lists roughly 100,000 clones, around 84% of them singletons. The sample is drawn from a study of blood T cell repertoires in COVID-19. Study overall: COVID-19 samples from acute and convalescent phases originated in the United States, Italy and Spain. T cells, B-cell-depleted T cells, or PBMCs supplied cDNA or gDNA.

The chain uses TRBV10-3 and TRBJ1-1; the match to TRBD1 covers 8 bases. Material: peripheral blood. This sequence originates from a man aged 60 to 75 with acute or convalescent COVID-19. Written as DNA, the CDR3 is TGTGTCGTCCAGGGGGCGCGAGAAGCTTTCTTT. Translating it yields CVVQGAREAFF.